This T cell receptor (beta chain) was identified during a study of blood T cell repertoires in COVID-19. J gave up 0 bases and V 4 bases, and 9 bases lay outside the gene matches. Germline loops: CDR1 SGHRS, CDR2 YFSETQ. The CDR3 runs to 18 residues. The method was immunoSEQ multiplex PCR; TCRdb's version includes in-frame clones alone and lacks a portion of them. The sample lists 75,000 to 95,000 clones; under 80% were seen once. Seattle cases were enrolled at active infection and followed longitudinally. This clonotype was sampled from a man between 65 and 85 years old with COVID-19, enrolled during active disease. J is TRBJ2-6 and V is TRBV5-1, with 8 bases matching TRBD1. Source material: peripheral blood. This CDR3 reads CASSVTGVPYSGANVLTF. The CDR3 DNA reads TGCGCCAGCAGCGTGACAGGGGTTCCCTACTCTGGGGCCAACGTCCTGACTTTC.